A selection of T cell receptor beta chains follows, all from one sample in a study of shared clonotypes between healthy human individuals. Clones were read by immunoSEQ multiplex PCR, and TCRdb kept only the in-frame ones, dropping some. The repertoire holds about 470,000 clones, with around 79% as singletons. The sample comprised PBMCs. The receptors were gathered from a woman in her forties in good health. Some clones in this sample may be carry-over from other donors' samples. Both conserved end residues are trimmed from each CDR3.

v_call	j_call	cdr3_aa
TRBV7-8	TRBJ2-2	ASSFAGGLAGELF
TRBV5-1	TRBJ2-1	ASSLDKLSGPSYNEQF
TRBV5-1	TRBJ2-1	ASSLLPAGWTGEQF
TRBV11-2	TRBJ2-3	ASSLGTRGGTDTQY
TRBV29-1	TRBJ1-2	SVEGAPQVYGYT
TRBV28	TRBJ1-2	ASSFGDGGDRRYGYT
TRBV28	TRBJ2-3	ASSFGGRAQY
TRBV6-1	TRBJ2-7	ASMFPGTVSYEQY
TRBV7-2	TRBJ2-3	ASSLSGGLDTQY
TRBV7-3	TRBJ1-2	ASSLGPDFYGYT
TRBV7-8	TRBJ2-1	ASSGPGLAGVGQF
TRBV5-4	TRBJ2-7	ASSLDPGTITYEQY
TRBV4-2	TRBJ2-7	ASSQQTGTGAYEQY
TRBV6-6	TRBJ1-1	ASSYLDRGTEAF
TRBV9	TRBJ1-1	ASSADLRGTEAF
TRBV29-1	TRBJ2-1	SVEASYEQF
TRBV5-6	TRBJ2-2	ASSADRGPRNTGELF
TRBV28	TRBJ2-4	ASRGEGLAHAKNIQY
TRBV25-1	TRBJ2-7	ASSESGGRYEQY
TRBV19	TRBJ2-1	ASSITGRGNEQF
TRBV27	TRBJ2-7	ASSLNRVEQY
TRBV7-6	TRBJ1-5	ASSLARFPTSNQPQH
TRBV2	TRBJ1-2	ASKVGYGYT
TRBV9	TRBJ1-2	ASSVDGYGYT
TRBV27	TRBJ1-2	ASSFGEGYGYT
TRBV9	TRBJ1-2	ASSVGPGDGYT
TRBV9	TRBJ2-3	ASSGGPTSTDTQY
TRBV19	TRBJ1-4	ASSPGGPGLSLGKLF
TRBV7-7	TRBJ2-1	ASSFSSDPYNEQF
TRBV6-1	TRBJ1-1	ASSERGQNTEAF
TRBV4-2	TRBJ1-4	ASSQEGGTNEKLF
TRBV6-4	TRBJ2-5	ASSPAGNQETQY